This T cell receptor beta chain was sequenced for a study of technical replicates of blood from a few donors. Method: immunoSEQ multiplex PCR; TCRdb's copy keeps in-frame clones and lacks some. The sample lists about 75,000 clones; about 92% were seen once. J lost 2 bases, V lost 2 bases, and 2 bases had no gene match. The CDR3 is 15 amino acids. CDR1 and CDR2 (germline): SGHRS, YFSETQ. Sequencing input: T cells isolated from PBMCs. This sequence was found in a human donor in good health. The rearrangement uses TRBV5-1 and TRBJ2-2; the match to TRBD2 covers 8 bases. For the CDR3, the DNA is TGCGCCAGCAGCTTTAGCGGGGTAAACACCGGGGAGCTGTTTTTT. It translates to CASSFSGVNTGELFF.